Detailed here is one TCR beta chain. These data belong to a study of cytomegalovirus exposure and HLA in healthy donors. The wider study: An early data release held tens of millions of unique TCRs from HLA-typed donors. There were around 390 genotyped donors. Of these, 75% to 90% fell in the genetic ancestry cluster associated with self-reported Caucasian donors.

The V gene end was trimmed by 0 bases and the J gene end by 5 bases; junction bases not matched to a gene: 6. The CDR3 consists of 15 residues. Germline CDR1 SGHAT, CDR2 FQDESV (reference sequence). The PCR was carried out with 60 Vbeta primers and 13 Jbeta primers. Original methodology: In a later analysis, of 84 million or so unique beta chains, around 11 million appeared in at least two donors. Assay used: immunoSEQ multiplex PCR; TCRdb lists only in-frame clones, some missing. V, J and clone size are those of that table, while D and trimming were read from the DNA. Of around 140,000 clones listed, almost 80% are singletons.

Input material: PBMCs. The clonotype originates from a female donor in good health and CMV-seronegative. The V gene is TRBV11-1, the J gene TRBJ1-1; TRBD1 matches at 7 bases. In DNA form, the CDR3 reads TGTGCCAGCAGCTTAGCAGGGGGCGCGAGAACTGAAGCTTTCTTT. It specifies CASSLAGGARTEAFF. The whole variable domain, remainder taken from reference TRBV11-1 and TRBJ1-1, is EAEVAQSPRYKITEKSQAVAFWCDPISGHATLYWYRQILGQGPELLVQFQDESVVDDSQLPKDRFSAERLKGVDSTLKIQPAELGDSAMYLCASSLAGGARTEAFFGQGTRLTVV.